The rows below give T cell receptor beta chains drawn from one sample of a study of T cell changes during pregnancy in multiple sclerosis. The method was immunoSEQ multiplex PCR; TCRdb's version includes in-frame clones alone and lacks a portion of them. The sample comprises around 37,000 clones, around 92% of which are singletons, and over 5% rests with the top ten. The specimen was CD8+ T cells from peripheral blood mononuclear cells, collected in the second trimester of pregnancy. These receptors all come from a female donor with multiple sclerosis, enrolled in a pregnancy study. The CDR3 runs from the conserved cysteine through the conserved F or W. The D gene is left open where the match is weak. Clone size is shown for a subset of rows, as once, few, many or a class of expanded clone.

V,J,D,size,CDR3,DNA
TRBV7-9,TRBJ2-2,NA,NA,CASRERGDTGELFF,TGTGCCAGCAGGGAACGGGGTGACACCGGGGAGCTGTTTTTT
TRBV7-9,TRBJ2-7,NA,NA,CASSFPIAGASYEQYF,TGTGCCAGCAGCTTCCCCATTGCGGGTGCCTCCTACGAGCAGTACTTC
TRBV4-3,TRBJ2-1,TRBD2,NA,CASSQDMVREGNDNEQFF,TGCGCCAGCAGCCAAGATATGGTCCGGGAGGGAAATGACAATGAGCAGTTCTTC
TRBV30,TRBJ1-2,TRBD1,NA,CAWGTENYGYTF,TGTGCCTGGGGGACAGAGAACTATGGCTACACCTTC
TRBV4-3,TRBJ2-1,NA,NA,CASSQSLLWTRPTQDEQFF,NA
TRBV5-6,TRBJ1-5,TRBD1,NA,CASSMTGFRQPQHF,TGTGCCAGCAGCATGACAGGGTTCCGACAGCCCCAGCATTTT
TRBV11-2,TRBJ2-7,NA,NA,CASSLGSYEQYF,TGTGCCAGCAGCTTAGGCAGCTACGAGCAGTACTTC
TRBV13,TRBJ2-5,NA,NA,CASSTRNRAGETQYF,TGTGCCAGCAGCACCAGAAACAGGGCTGGGGAGACCCAGTACTTC
TRBV6-4,TRBJ2-1,TRBD2,NA,CASSDSDRRGLAGLDNEQFF,TGTGCCAGCAGTGACTCCGACAGGCGAGGACTAGCGGGACTAGATAATGAGCAGTTCTTC
TRBV5-1,TRBJ2-5,TRBD2,NA,CASSSGGGLAGFETQYF,TGCGCCAGCAGCTCGGGAGGGGGACTAGCGGGATTCGAGACCCAGTACTTC
TRBV5-1,TRBJ1-6,NA,once,CASSLVPGENSPLHF,TGCGCCAGCAGCTTGGTTCCGGGTGAGAATTCACCCCTCCACTTT
TRBV27,TRBJ2-7,NA,NA,CASSLSPSFYEQYF,TGTGCCAGCAGTTTATCCCCGTCTTTCTACGAGCAGTACTTC
TRBV7-7,TRBJ1-1,NA,once,CASSHNMNTEAFF,TGTGCCAGCAGCCACAACATGAACACTGAAGCTTTCTTT
TRBV29-1,TRBJ2-1,TRBD2,once,CSVASGGVDEQFF,TGCAGCGTTGCTAGCGGGGGGGTCGATGAGCAGTTCTTC
TRBV7-7,TRBJ2-1,NA,NA,CASSPPGGEQFF,TGTGCCAGCAGCCCCCCGGGTGGTGAGCAGTTCTTC
TRBV9,TRBJ1-1,TRBD1,NA,CASSIRRETGDTEAFF,TGTGCCAGCAGCATTAGAAGGGAGACAGGGGACACTGAAGCTTTCTTT
TRBV2,TRBJ1-2,TRBD1,NA,CARGHRGYGYTF,TGTGCCAGGGGACACAGGGGCTATGGCTACACCTTC
TRBV9,TRBJ2-7,NA,NA,CASSVGQGESDEQYF,TGTGCCAGCAGCGTGGGTCAGGGTGAAAGCGACGAGCAGTACTTC
TRBV6-5,TRBJ2-3,TRBD1,NA,CASSKGQAIPDTQYF,TGTGCCAGCAGCAAGGGACAGGCGATACCAGATACGCAGTATTTT
TRBV5-4,TRBJ1-6,NA,NA,CASSLRQDNSPLHF,TGTGCCAGCAGCTTAAGACAAGATAATTCACCCCTCCACTTT
TRBV10-2,TRBJ1-1,TRBD1,NA,CASSYDRGLIEAFF,TGCGCCAGCAGCTACGACAGGGGGCTCATTGAAGCTTTCTTT
TRBV5-1,TRBJ2-7,TRBD2,NA,CASSLEGLAHYSYEQYF,TGCGCCAGCAGCTTGGAGGGACTAGCGCATTACTCCTACGAGCAGTACTTC
TRBV9,TRBJ2-7,NA,NA,CASSSREGSYEQYF,TGTGCCAGCAGCTCCCGAGAGGGCTCCTACGAGCAGTACTTC
TRBV14,TRBJ1-1,NA,NA,CASSLSGLNTEAFF,TGTGCCAGCAGCCTATCAGGCTTGAACACTGAAGCTTTCTTT
TRBV9,TRBJ1-2,NA,NA,CASSVAGEGVGYTF,TGTGCCAGCAGCGTAGCAGGGGAAGGGGTTGGCTACACCTTC
TRBV5-6,TRBJ2-1,NA,NA,CASSNRDIYNEQFF,TGTGCCAGCAGCAACCGGGACATCTACAATGAGCAGTTCTTC
TRBV7-3,TRBJ1-2,NA,NA,CASSPNQSPPINYGYTF,TGTGCCAGCAGCCCGAATCAGTCGCCGCCGATTAACTATGGCTACACCTTC
TRBV30,TRBJ1-5,NA,NA,CAWSSGNQPQHF,TGTGCCTGGAGTAGCGGCAATCAGCCCCAGCATTTT
TRBV6-5,TRBJ1-2,NA,NA,CASSSFASYGYTF,TGTGCCAGCAGTTCCTTTGCTAGCTATGGCTACACCTTC
TRBV19,TRBJ1-1,TRBD1,NA,CASSPLGQGAPIAFF,TGTGCCAGTAGCCCACTGGGACAGGGGGCGCCTATAGCTTTCTTT
TRBV5-6,TRBJ1-3,NA,NA,CASSQDTGTGNTIYF,TGTGCCAGCAGCCAGGATACAGGGACTGGAAACACCATATATTTT
TRBV4-3,TRBJ2-2,TRBD1,NA,CASSQENAGGYTGELFF,TGCGCCAGCAGCCAAGAAAATGCAGGGGGCTACACCGGGGAGCTGTTTTTT
TRBV5-6,TRBJ1-1,NA,NA,CASSLARGEAFF,TGTGCCAGCAGCTTGGCCCGGGGGGAGGCTTTCTTT
TRBV10-3,TRBJ2-7,TRBD2,NA,CAISELGLAGVNEQYF,TGTGCCATCAGTGAGCTGGGACTAGCGGGAGTTAACGAGCAGTACTTC
TRBV2,TRBJ2-1,TRBD2,NA,CASSEGGGSPYNEQFF,TGTGCCAGCAGTGAAGGGGGCGGGAGTCCCTACAATGAGCAGTTCTTC
TRBV7-8,TRBJ2-7,TRBD2,NA,CASSFYPGASGVREQYF,TGTGCCAGCAGCTTCTACCCCGGGGCTAGCGGGGTTCGCGAGCAGTACTTC
TRBV18,TRBJ1-5,NA,NA,CASSRWSGSNQPQHF,TGTGCCAGCTCACGTTGGTCGGGAAGCAATCAGCCCCAGCATTTT
TRBV19,TRBJ1-1,TRBD1,NA,CASSITGGWNTEAFF,TGTGCCAGTAGTATAACAGGGGGTTGGAACACTGAAGCTTTCTTT
TRBV29-1,TRBJ2-3,NA,NA,CSVDSAGSHTDTQYF,TGCAGCGTTGATAGTGCAGGGTCTCACACAGATACGCAGTATTTT
TRBV6-5,TRBJ1-2,NA,once,CASSRDRMDGYTF,TGTGCCAGCAGTCGAGACAGGATGGATGGCTACACCTTC
TRBV29-1,TRBJ1-2,TRBD1,NA,CSVEDAWGQGRLEYGYTF,TGCAGCGTTGAAGATGCGTGGGGACAGGGGAGGCTTGAGTATGGCTACACCTTC
TRBV6-6,TRBJ2-1,NA,NA,CASSRSLGAPKGEQFF,TGTGCCAGCAGCCGATCGTTGGGAGCGCCAAAAGGTGAGCAGTTCTTC
TRBV6-5,TRBJ2-3,TRBD2,NA,CASSVSGGSTDTQYF,TGTGCCAGCAGCGTTAGCGGGGGGAGCACAGATACGCAGTATTTT
TRBV6-5,TRBJ1-2,NA,NA,CASSYGTPYGYTF,TGTGCCAGCAGTTACGGGACACCCTATGGCTACACCTTC
TRBV7-9,TRBJ2-7,NA,NA,CASSAGGHSYEQYF,TGTGCCAGCAGCGCAGGCGGGCATTCCTACGAGCAGTACTTC
TRBV5-4,TRBJ2-1,TRBD2,NA,CASSLGLAGSYNEQFF,TGTGCCAGCAGCTTGGGGCTAGCGGGCTCCTACAATGAGCAGTTCTTC
TRBV30,TRBJ1-2,TRBD1,NA,CAWSSTGGNYGYTF,TGTGCCTGGAGTTCGACAGGGGGAAACTATGGCTACACCTTC
TRBV27,TRBJ1-4,TRBD1,NA,CASSMGQGISTNEKLFF,TGTGCCAGCAGCATGGGACAGGGGATTTCAACTAATGAAAAACTGTTTTTT
TRBV6-6,TRBJ1-5,NA,few,CASSYLNQPQHF,TGTGCCAGCAGTTACCTGAATCAGCCCCAGCATTTT
TRBV7-6,TRBJ1-1,TRBD1,NA,CASSLDRGTEAFF,TGTGCCAGCAGCTTAGACAGGGGGACTGAAGCTTTCTTT
TRBV18,TRBJ2-7,NA,NA,CASSPDYQYEQYF,TGTGCCAGCTCACCAGACTATCAGTACGAGCAGTACTTC
TRBV5-1,TRBJ2-5,NA,large,CASSFFPGQTETQYF,TGCGCCAGCAGCTTTTTCCCGGGTCAGACGGAGACCCAGTACTTC
TRBV29-1,TRBJ1-1,NA,NA,CSAAFPTRNTEAFF,TGCAGCGCTGCCTTTCCCACTAGGAACACTGAAGCTTTCTTT